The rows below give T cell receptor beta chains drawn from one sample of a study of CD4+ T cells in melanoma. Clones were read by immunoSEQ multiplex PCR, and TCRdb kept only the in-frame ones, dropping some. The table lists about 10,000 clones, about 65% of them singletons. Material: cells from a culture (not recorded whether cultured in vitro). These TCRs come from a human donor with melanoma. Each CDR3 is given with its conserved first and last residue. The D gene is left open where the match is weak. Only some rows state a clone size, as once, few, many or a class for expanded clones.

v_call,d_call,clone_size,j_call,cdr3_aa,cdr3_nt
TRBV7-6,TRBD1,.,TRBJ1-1,CASSLGLRGPAINTEAFF,TGTGCCAGCAGCTTAGGTTTGAGGGGGCCGGCTATAAACACTGAAGCTTTCTTT
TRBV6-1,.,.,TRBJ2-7,CASSPSLWGYEQYF,TGTGCCAGCAGCCCGTCGCTATGGGGATACGAGCAGTACTTC
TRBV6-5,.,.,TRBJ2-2,CASSYLGRPTGELFF,TGTGCCAGCAGTTACCTTGGCAGGCCCACCGGGGAGCTGTTTTTT
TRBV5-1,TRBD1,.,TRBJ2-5,CASSLGWTGEETQYF,TGCGCCAGCAGCTTGGGTTGGACAGGGGAAGAGACCCAGTACTTC
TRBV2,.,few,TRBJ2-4,CASSEGLGNIQYF,TGTGCCAGCAGTGAGGGGCTTGGAAACATTCAGTACTTC
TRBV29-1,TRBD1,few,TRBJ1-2,CSVVTGGDNYGYTF,TGCAGCGTCGTGACAGGGGGGGATAACTATGGCTACACCTTC
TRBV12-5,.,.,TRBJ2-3,CASGLGRDTQYF,TGTGCTAGTGGTTTGGGGAGAGATACGCAGTATTTT
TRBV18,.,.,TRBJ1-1,CASSPTSNTEAFF,TGTGCCAGCTCACCGACGTCTAACACTGAAGCTTTCTTT
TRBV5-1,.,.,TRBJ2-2,CASSLVGLGTGELFF,TGCGCCAGCAGCTTGGTGGGTTTAGGGACCGGGGAGCTGTTTTTT
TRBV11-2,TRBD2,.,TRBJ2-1,CASSPRGLAGRNEQFF,TGTGCCAGCAGCCCCCGGGGACTAGCGGGCAGGAATGAGCAGTTCTTC
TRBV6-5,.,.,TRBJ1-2,CASSERGPRGGYTF,TGTGCCAGCAGTGAGAGGGGCCCGAGGGGTGGCTACACCTTC
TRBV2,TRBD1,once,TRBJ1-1,CASRRGQAMNTEAFF,TGTGCCAGCAGGAGGGGACAGGCGATGAACACTGAAGCTTTCTTT
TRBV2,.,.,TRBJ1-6,CASSVIRVTSPLHF,TGTGCCAGCAGTGTAATAAGGGTGACTTCACCCCTCCACTTT
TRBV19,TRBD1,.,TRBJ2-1,CASTGLPGQGYNEQFF,TGTGCCAGTACCGGTCTGCCGGGACAGGGGTATAATGAGCAGTTCTTC
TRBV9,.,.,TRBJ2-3,CASSVNSVSYTQYF,TGTGCCAGCAGCGTAAACAGTGTCTCCTATACGCAGTATTTT
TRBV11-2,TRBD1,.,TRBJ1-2,CASSSDLQGSGYTF,TGTGCCAGCAGCTCCGATTTACAGGGGTCAGGCTACACCTTC
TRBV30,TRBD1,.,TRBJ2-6,CAWSRDRSSSGANVLTF,TGTGCCTGGAGTCGGGACAGGTCATCCTCTGGGGCCAACGTCCTGACTTTC
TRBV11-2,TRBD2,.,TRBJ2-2,CASSPLAGNTGELFF,TGTGCCAGCAGCCCACTAGCGGGGAACACCGGGGAGCTGTTTTTT
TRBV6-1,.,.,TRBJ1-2,CASSDTGYGNYGYTF,TGTGCCAGCAGTGATACAGGGTATGGTAACTATGGCTACACCTTC
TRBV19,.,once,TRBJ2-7,CASSLWGASLSEQYF,TGTGCCAGTAGTCTGTGGGGGGCCTCCTTATCTGAGCAGTACTTC
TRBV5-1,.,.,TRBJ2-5,CASSPGAGRETQYF,TGCGCCAGCAGTCCCGGGGCGGGGAGGGAGACCCAGTACTTC
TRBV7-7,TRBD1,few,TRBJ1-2,CASSLGQGPNNYGYTF,TGTGCCAGCAGCCTCGGACAGGGCCCTAACAACTATGGCTACACCTTC
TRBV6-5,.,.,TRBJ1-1,CASSSSRRGGTVEAFF,TGTGCCAGCAGTTCCTCTAGGAGGGGGGGAACAGTTGAAGCTTTCTTT
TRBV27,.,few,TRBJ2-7,CASSLVQGYEQYF,TGTGCCAGCAGTTTAGTACAGGGCTACGAGCAGTACTTC
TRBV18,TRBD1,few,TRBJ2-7,CASSPPRQGYEQYF,TGTGCCAGCTCACCACCGCGACAGGGATACGAGCAGTACTTC
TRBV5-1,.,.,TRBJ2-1,CASSSNPGPYNEQFF,TGCGCCAGCAGCTCTAATCCCGGGCCCTACAATGAGCAGTTCTTC
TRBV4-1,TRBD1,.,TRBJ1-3,CASSRPGQGTGNTIYF,TGCGCCAGCAGCCGCCCGGGACAGGGAACTGGAAACACCATATATTTT
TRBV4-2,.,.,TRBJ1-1,CASSQELRGNTEAFF,TGTGCCAGCAGCCAAGAGTTGCGGGGGAACACTGAAGCTTTCTTT
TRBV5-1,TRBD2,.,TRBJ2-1,CASSLGRGADYNEQFF,TGCGCCAGCAGCTTGGGGCGGGGGGCCGATTACAATGAGCAGTTCTTC